One sample yielded the 20 T cell receptor beta chains listed below, sequenced in a study of vaccination effects on CD4 cells after COVID-19. Profiling relied on immunoSEQ multiplex PCR, and the TCRdb table lists in-frame clones only, not all of them. The sample consists of roughly 30,000 clones, about three quarters of them appearing once. The antigens these receptors bind are not known. Subsequent to a culture period of nine to ten days, CD4+ T cells were isolated. A PCR test confirmed that the person had SARS-CoV-2 infection between March and December 2020. Participants received two doses of either the BNT162b2 or mRNA-1273 vaccine. The sample consisted of CD4+ T cells from PBMCs cultured without peptide, taken after COVID-19 vaccination. The source is a human donor who had a prior SARS-CoV-2 infection.

J is TRBJ2-7 and V is TRBV5-5, with a weak D call TRBD2 (5 bases). Germline V CDR1 and CDR2: SGHKS, YYEKEE (reference sequence). Trimming took off 3 bases at V and 3 bases at J, with 13 bases between the two ends. This CDR3 comprises 14 residues. CDR3 sequence (DNA): TGTGCCAGCAGCTCAGACTATACGCTCTACGAGCAGTACTTC. This gives the protein CASSSDYTLYEQYF.

The rearrangement uses TRBV6-6 and TRBJ1-1; D call uncertain. The V gene's germline CDR1 is MNHNY and CDR2 SVGAGI (reference sequence). This CDR3 region has 12 residues. Deletions cut 10 bases from V and 4 bases from J, with 13 bases between. The CDR3 region is CATHLEGTEAFF. CDR3 nucleotides: TGTGCCACCCATTTAGAGGGCACTGAAGCTTTCTTT.

The V call is TRBV7-2, the J call TRBJ2-7; 9 bases match TRBD2. V lost 5 bases and J lost 12; bases outside the gene matches: 14. Germline assignment: CDR1 SGHTA and CDR2 FQGNSA. The CDR3 loop spans 14 amino acids. The CDR3 spells CASSPLPGTSNLYF. The CDR3 region has the DNA TGTGCCAGCAGCCCACTCCCTGGGACTAGCAATCTGTACTTC.

This clone was detected once. This rearrangement joins TRBV5-1 to TRBJ1-1; D not certain. Trimming cost V 3 bases and J 3 bases, with 12 bases left between them. This CDR3 has 14 amino acids. Germline V gives CDR1 SGHRS, CDR2 YFSETQ. The CDR3 region is CASSSPSGYTEAFF. CDR3 sequence (DNA): TGCGCCAGCAGCTCCCCGTCCGGATACACTGAAGCTTTCTTT.

V gene TRBV5-1 combines with J gene TRBJ2-3; D not resolved. The V end lost 4 bases, the J end lost 5 bases, and 11 bases lay between the germline ends. The CDR3 is 13 residues long. CDR1 and CDR2 (germline): SGHRS, YFSETQ. The CDR3 is CASSPLVVDTQYF. CDR3 sequence (DNA): TGCGCCAGCAGCCCCCTCGTCGTAGATACGCAGTATTTT.

This chain uses TRBV6-5 with TRBJ1-5; no definite D call. CDR3 length: 14 amino acids. Trimming cost V 10 bases and J 4 bases, with 17 bases left between them. Germline CDR1 MNHEY, CDR2 SVGAGI. The CDR3: CAIPLRQQNQPQHF. The CDR3 coding sequence is TGTGCCATTCCTCTGAGGCAACAGAATCAGCCCCAGCATTTT.

This chain connects TRBV6-5 to TRBJ1-5, with D possibly TRBD1 on 6 matching bases. V lost 7 bases and J lost 5, with 12 bases in between. This CDR3 spans 13 amino acids. Germline assignment: CDR1 MNHEY and CDR2 SVGAGI. The CDR3 protein is CASNTGTDQPQHF. CDR3 coding DNA: TGTGCCAGCAATACAGGGACGGATCAGCCCCAGCATTTT.

V gene TRBV7-3 combines with J gene TRBJ2-3; 10 bases agree with TRBD2. This CDR3 is 16 amino acids long. J was trimmed by 2 bases and V by 1 base; bases with no gene match: 3. The germline CDR1 and CDR2 sequences are SGHTA and FQGTGA. The CDR3 DNA sequence: TGTGCCAGCAGCTTAAGGACTAGCGGCTACACAGATACGCAGTATTTT. Translated, it gives CASSLRTSGYTDTQYF.

The rearrangement uses TRBV30 and TRBJ1-6; D unclear. V gave up 4 bases and J gave up 6 bases, with 10 bases separating them. The CDR3 consists of 13 residues. The germline CDR1 and CDR2 sequences are GTSNPN and SVGIG (reference sequence). The CDR3 loop is CAWNRVVNSPLHF. In DNA, the CDR3 is TGTGCCTGGAATCGGGTTGTTAATTCACCCCTCCACTTT.

This clone was counted a few times. This chain connects TRBV12-3 or TRBV12-4 to TRBJ2-7; D unresolved. This CDR3 region has 13 residues. Trimming cost V 3 bases and J 4 bases, with 10 bases left between them. CDR3 bases: TGTGCCAGCAGTTTGGTTTACGCGTACGAGCAGTACTTC. This sequence encodes CASSLVYAYEQYF.

This clone has a handful of counts. The chain uses TRBV19 and TRBJ1-6, with TRBD1 matching 9 bases. V shed 7 bases and J 5 bases; nucleotides not matched to a gene: 6. The CDR3 has 15 residues. Germline V CDR1 and CDR2: LNHDA, SQIVND (reference sequence). DNA of the CDR3: TGTGCCAGTACCTCGGACAGGGGAAATAATTCACCCCTCCACTTT. It specifies CASTSDRGNNSPLHF.

The rearrangement links TRBV7-6 to TRBJ2-1; the D gene is possibly TRBD1 (6 bases). The CDR3 covers 15 residues. The germline V gene has CDR1 SGHVS and CDR2 FNYEAQ. The V end lost 5 bases, the J end lost 1 base, and 12 bases lay between the germline ends. This chain's CDR3 is CASSATGPSYNEQFF. The CDR3 DNA sequence: TGTGCCAGCAGCGCGACAGGACCTTCCTACAATGAGCAGTTCTTC.

The V call is TRBV27, the J call TRBJ2-2; the D gene is possibly TRBD2 (5 bases). This CDR3 has 15 amino acids. V lost 2 bases and J 3 bases, leaving 10 bases between the germline ends. Germline loops: CDR1 MNHEY, CDR2 SMNVEV (reference sequence). CDR3 sequence reads: CASSLRGSDTGELFF. The CDR3, as DNA: TGTGCCAGCAGTTTAAGAGGGAGCGACACCGGGGAGCTGTTTTTT.

The chain recombines TRBV5-4 with TRBJ2-3; 7 bases are shared with TRBD2. The CDR3 sequence is 16 residues long. V trimming: 0 bases; J trimming: 2 bases; junction bases outside the gene matches: 6. Germline V lookup: CDR1 SGHNT, CDR2 YYREEE (reference sequence). The DNA of the CDR3 is TGTGCCAGCAGCTTGGGGGCGGGAGTATCCACAGATACGCAGTATTTT. Protein product: CASSLGAGVSTDTQYF.

The chain is built from TRBV2 and TRBJ2-3; 9 nucleotides match TRBD2. This CDR3 contains 15 residues. The V segment lost 6 bases and the J segment 4 bases; nucleotides outside the gene matches: 8. CDR1 and CDR2 (germline): SNHLY, FYNNEI. For the CDR3, the DNA is TGTGCCAGCAGGGAGGTAGCGGGGGCTGCAGATACGCAGTATTTT. Translating it yields CASREVAGAADTQYF.

This clone was seen only a few times. The DNA of the CDR3 is TGTGCCAGCAGTCTAATTACCAATGAGCAGTTCTTC. Its translation is CASSLITNEQFF. This chain links TRBV6-2 or TRBV6-3 with TRBJ2-1; D not certain. The germline CDR1 and CDR2 sequences are MNHEY and SVGEGT. Trimming left V 5 bases short and J 6 bases short, with 8 bases between. The CDR3 loop spans 12 amino acids.

V gene TRBV11-2 combines with J gene TRBJ1-2; D might be TRBD1 (6 bases). CDR3 length equals 13 residues. The germline V gene has CDR1 SGHAT and CDR2 FQNNGV. Trimming removed 5 bases from V and 4 bases from J, with 11 bases in between. The CDR3 DNA sequence: TGTGCCAGCAGCCAAGGGGGGATCTATGGCTACACCTTC. Translating it yields CASSQGGIYGYTF.

The CDR3 spells CASSELGTVGNQPQHF. The CDR3 DNA reads TGTGCCAGCAGTGAATTAGGTACGGTAGGCAATCAGCCCCAGCATTTT. V gene TRBV2 combines with J gene TRBJ1-5; unclear D gene. Trimming removed 2 bases from V and 2 bases from J, with 13 bases in between. Germline V gives CDR1 SNHLY, CDR2 FYNNEI. The CDR3 totals 16 residues.

This CDR3 reads CASSATPGLADTQYF. Here the CDR3 DNA reads TGTGCCAGCAGCGCTACACCGGGACTAGCAGATACGCAGTATTTT. V is TRBV5-4 and J is TRBJ2-3, with 8 bases fitting TRBD2. The CDR3 has 15 amino acids. Germline V gene lookup returns CDR1 SGHNT and CDR2 YYREEE (reference sequence). J was trimmed by 4 bases and V by 4 bases; bases with no gene match: 8.

J is TRBJ2-1 and V is TRBV5-4; no definite D call. The length of the CDR3 is 12 residues. Trimming took 0 bases from V and 9 from J, leaving 7 bases between them. Germline V gene data show CDR1 as SGHNT and CDR2 as YYREEE (reference sequence). CDR3 coding DNA: TGTGCCAGCAGCTTGGGGGTTTCTGAGCAGTTCTTC. Translating gives CASSLGVSEQFF.